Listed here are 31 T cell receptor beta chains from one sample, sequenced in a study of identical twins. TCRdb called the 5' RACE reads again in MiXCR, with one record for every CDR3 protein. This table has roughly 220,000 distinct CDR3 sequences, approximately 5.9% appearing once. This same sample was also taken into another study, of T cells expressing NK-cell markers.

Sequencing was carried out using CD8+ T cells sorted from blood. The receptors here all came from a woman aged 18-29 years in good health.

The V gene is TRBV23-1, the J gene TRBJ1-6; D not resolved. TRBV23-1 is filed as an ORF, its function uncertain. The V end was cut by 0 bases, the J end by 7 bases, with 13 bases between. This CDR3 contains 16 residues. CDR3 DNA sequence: TGCGCCAGCAGTCAATCGATACCGGAACTCAATTCACCCCTCCACTTT. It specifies CASSQSIPELNSPLHF.

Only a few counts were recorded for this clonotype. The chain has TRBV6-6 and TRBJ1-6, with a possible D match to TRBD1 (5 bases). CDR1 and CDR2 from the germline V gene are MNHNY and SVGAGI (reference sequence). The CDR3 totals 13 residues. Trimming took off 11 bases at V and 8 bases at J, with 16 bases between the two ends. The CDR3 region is CASGGVGDSPLHF. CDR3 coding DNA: TGTGCCTCCGGGGGGGTGGGTGATTCACCCCTCCACTTT.

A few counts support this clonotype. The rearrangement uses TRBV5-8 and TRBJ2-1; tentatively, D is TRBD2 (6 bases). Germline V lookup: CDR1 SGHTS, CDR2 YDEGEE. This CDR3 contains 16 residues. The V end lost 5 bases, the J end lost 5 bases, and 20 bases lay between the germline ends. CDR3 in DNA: TGTGCCAGCAGTCCGTCGGGGGTGAGGTCCCACAATGAGCAGTTCTTC. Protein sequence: CASSPSGVRSHNEQFF.

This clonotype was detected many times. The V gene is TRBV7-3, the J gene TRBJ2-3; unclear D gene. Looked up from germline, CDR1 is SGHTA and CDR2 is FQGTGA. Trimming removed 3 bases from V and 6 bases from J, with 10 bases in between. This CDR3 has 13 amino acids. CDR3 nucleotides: TGTGCCAGCAGCTTCTACTATACCGATACGCAGTATTTT. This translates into CASSFYYTDTQYF.

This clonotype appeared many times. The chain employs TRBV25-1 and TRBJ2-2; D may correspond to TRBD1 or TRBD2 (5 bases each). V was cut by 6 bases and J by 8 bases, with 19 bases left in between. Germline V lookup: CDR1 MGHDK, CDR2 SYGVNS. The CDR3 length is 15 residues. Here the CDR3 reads CASSLTGTQYGELFF. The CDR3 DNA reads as TGTGCCAGCAGCCTTACCGGGACCCAATATGGGGAGCTGTTTTTT.

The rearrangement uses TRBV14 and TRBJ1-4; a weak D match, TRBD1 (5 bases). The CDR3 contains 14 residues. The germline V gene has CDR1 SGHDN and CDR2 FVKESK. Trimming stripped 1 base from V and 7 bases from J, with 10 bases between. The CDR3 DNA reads TGTGCCAGCAGCCAAGTGCAGGGTGGTGAAAAACTGTTTTTT. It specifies CASSQVQGGEKLFF. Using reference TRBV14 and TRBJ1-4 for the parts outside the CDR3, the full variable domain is EAGVTQFPSHSVIEKGQTVTLRCDPISGHDNLYWYRRVMGKEIKFLLHFVKESKQDESGMPNNRFLAERTGGTYSTLKVQPAELEDSGVYFCASSQVQGGEKLFFGSGTQLSVL.

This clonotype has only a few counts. The CDR3 DNA is TGTGCCAGCAGTTCCGGCGGGGGACGAGATACGCAGTATTTT. Translating gives CASSSGGGRDTQYF. This rearrangement joins TRBV7-9 to TRBJ2-3, with 7 bases matching TRBD2. Germline CDR1 and CDR2: SEHNR and FQNEAQ (reference sequence). J gave up 5 bases and V 6 bases, and 8 bases lay outside the gene matches. This CDR3 is built from 14 residues.

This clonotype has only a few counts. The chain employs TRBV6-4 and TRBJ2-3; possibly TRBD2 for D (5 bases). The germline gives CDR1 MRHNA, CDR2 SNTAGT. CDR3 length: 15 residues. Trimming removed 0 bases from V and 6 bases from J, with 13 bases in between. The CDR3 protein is CASSDSTNPRDTQYF. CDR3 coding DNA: TGTGCCAGCAGTGACTCGACTAATCCAAGGGATACGCAGTATTTT.

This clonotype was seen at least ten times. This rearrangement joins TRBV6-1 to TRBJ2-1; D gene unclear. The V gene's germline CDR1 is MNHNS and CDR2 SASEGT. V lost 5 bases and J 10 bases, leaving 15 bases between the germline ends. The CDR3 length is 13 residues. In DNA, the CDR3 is TGTGCCAGCAGTCCCGGCGGTCCCCTAGAGCAGTTCTTC. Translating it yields CASSPGGPLEQFF.

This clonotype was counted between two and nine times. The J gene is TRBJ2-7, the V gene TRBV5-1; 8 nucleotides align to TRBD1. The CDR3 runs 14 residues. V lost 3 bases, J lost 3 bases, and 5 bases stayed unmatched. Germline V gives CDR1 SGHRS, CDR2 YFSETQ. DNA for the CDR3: TGCGCCAGCAGCTCGGACAGGGACTTCTACGAGCAGTACTTC. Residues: CASSSDRDFYEQYF.

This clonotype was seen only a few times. The DNA for the CDR3 is TGCGCCAGCAGCTTGGGGGGGGGATCTAATTCACCCCTCCACTTT. This translates into CASSLGGGSNSPLHF. The V and J genes are TRBV5-1 and TRBJ1-6; D is perhaps TRBD1 (5 bases). The germline gives CDR1 SGHRS, CDR2 YFSETQ. V lost 0 bases and J lost 6, with 10 bases in between. The CDR3 length is 15 residues.

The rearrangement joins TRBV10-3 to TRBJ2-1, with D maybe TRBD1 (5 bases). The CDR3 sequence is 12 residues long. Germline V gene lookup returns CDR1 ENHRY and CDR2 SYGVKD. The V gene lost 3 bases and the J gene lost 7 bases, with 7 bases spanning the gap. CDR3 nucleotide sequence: TGTGCCATCAGTGAAAAGGGGAATGAGCAGTTCTTC. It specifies CAISEKGNEQFF.

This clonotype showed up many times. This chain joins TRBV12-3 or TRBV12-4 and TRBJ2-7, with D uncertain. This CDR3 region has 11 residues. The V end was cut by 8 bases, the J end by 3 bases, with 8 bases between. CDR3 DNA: TGTGCCAGCCGGCGGAGCTACGAGCAGTACTTC. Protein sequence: CASRRSYEQYF.

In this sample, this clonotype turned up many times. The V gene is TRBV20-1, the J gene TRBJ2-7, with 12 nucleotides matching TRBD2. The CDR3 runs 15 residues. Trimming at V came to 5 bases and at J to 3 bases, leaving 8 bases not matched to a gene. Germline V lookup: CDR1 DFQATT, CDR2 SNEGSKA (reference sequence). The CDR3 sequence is CSARVLAGGLYEQYF. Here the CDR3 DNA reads TGCAGTGCTCGGGTTCTAGCGGGAGGGCTCTACGAGCAGTACTTC.

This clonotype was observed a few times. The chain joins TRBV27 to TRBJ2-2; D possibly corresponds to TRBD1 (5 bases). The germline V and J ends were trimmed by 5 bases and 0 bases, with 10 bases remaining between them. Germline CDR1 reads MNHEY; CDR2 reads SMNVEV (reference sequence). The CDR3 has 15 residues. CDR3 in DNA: TGTGCCAGCAGTCTAGGGGCAGCGAACACCGGGGAGCTGTTTTTT. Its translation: CASSLGAANTGELFF.

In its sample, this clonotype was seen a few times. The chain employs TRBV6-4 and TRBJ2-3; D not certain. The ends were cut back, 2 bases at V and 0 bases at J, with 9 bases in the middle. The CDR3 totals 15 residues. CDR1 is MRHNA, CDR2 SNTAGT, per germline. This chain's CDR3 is CASSDLGRSTDTQYF. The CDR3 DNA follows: TGTGCCAGCAGTGACCTTGGGCGGAGCACAGATACGCAGTATTTT.

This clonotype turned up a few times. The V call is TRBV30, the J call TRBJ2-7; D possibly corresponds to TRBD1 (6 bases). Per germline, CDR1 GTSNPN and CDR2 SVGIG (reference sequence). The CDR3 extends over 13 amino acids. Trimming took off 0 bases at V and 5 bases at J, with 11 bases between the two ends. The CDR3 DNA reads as TGTGCCTGGAGTGTACAGGGCTGTGACGAGCAGTACTTC. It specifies CAWSVQGCDEQYF.

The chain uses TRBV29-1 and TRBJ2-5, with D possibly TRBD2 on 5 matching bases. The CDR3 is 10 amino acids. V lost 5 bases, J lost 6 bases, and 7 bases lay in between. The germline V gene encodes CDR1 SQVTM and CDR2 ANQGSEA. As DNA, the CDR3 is TGCAGCGTTTGGGAGAAGACCCAGTACTTC. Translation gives CSVWEKTQYF. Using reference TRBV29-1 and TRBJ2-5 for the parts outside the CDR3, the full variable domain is SAVISQKPSRDICQRGTSLTIQCQVDSQVTMMFWYRQQPGQSLTLIATANQGSEATYESGFVIDKFPISRPNLTFSTLTVSNMSPEDSSIYLCSVWEKTQYFGPGTRLLVL.

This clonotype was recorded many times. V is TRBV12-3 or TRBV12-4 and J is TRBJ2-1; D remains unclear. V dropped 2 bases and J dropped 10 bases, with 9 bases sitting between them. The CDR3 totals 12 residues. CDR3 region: CASSLISGEQFF. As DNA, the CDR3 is TGTGCCAGCAGTTTAATCTCCGGCGAGCAGTTCTTC.

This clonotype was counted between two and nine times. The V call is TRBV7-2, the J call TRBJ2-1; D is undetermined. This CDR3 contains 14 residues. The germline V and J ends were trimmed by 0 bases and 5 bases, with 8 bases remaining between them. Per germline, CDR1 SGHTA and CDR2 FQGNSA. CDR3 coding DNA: TGTGCCAGCAGCTTAGCTTTCGCCAACAATGAGCAGTTCTTC. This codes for CASSLAFANNEQFF.

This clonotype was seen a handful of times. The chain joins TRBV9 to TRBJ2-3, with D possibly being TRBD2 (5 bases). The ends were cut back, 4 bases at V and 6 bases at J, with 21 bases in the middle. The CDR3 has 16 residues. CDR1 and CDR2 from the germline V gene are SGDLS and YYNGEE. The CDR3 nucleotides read TGTGCCAGCAGCCGGAGCGGAGCCTCTACTAAGGATACGCAGTATTTT. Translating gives CASSRSGASTKDTQYF.

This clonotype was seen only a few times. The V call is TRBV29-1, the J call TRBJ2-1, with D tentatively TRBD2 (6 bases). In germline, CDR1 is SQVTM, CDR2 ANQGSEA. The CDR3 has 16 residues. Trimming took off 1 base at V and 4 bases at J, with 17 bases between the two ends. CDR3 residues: CSVEGHPSGFYNEQFF. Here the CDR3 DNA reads TGCAGCGTTGAAGGTCACCCGAGCGGGTTTTACAATGAGCAGTTCTTC.

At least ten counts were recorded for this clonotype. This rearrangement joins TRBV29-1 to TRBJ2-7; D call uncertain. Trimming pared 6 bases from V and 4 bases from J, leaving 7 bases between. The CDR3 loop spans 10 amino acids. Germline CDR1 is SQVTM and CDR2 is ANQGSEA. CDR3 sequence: CSVLSYEQYF. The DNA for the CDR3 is TGCAGCGTGCTGAGTTACGAGCAGTACTTC.

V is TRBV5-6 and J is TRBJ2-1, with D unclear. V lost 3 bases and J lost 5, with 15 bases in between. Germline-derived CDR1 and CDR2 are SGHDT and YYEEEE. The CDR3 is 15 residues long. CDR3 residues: CASSSRQEPHNEQFF. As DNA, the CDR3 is TGTGCCAGCAGCTCGCGACAAGAACCTCACAATGAGCAGTTCTTC.

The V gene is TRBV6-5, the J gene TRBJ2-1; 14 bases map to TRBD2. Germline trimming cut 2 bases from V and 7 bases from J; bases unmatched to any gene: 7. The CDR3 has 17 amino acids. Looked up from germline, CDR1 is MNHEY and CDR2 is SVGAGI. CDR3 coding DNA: TGTGCCAGCAGTTACACAGGGACTAGCGGGAGTAGTAATGAGCAGTTCTTC. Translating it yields CASSYTGTSGSSNEQFF.

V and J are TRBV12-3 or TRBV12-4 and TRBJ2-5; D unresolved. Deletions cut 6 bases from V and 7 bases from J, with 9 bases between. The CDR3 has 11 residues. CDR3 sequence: CASSRNATQYF. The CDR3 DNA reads TGTGCCAGCAGCCGGAACGCGACCCAGTACTTC.

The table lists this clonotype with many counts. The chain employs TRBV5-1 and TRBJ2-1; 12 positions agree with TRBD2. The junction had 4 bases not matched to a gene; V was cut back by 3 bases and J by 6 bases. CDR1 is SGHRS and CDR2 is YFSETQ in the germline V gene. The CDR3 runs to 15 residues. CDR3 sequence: CASSSTSGGLNEQFF. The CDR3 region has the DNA TGCGCCAGCAGCTCGACTAGCGGGGGCCTCAATGAGCAGTTCTTC.

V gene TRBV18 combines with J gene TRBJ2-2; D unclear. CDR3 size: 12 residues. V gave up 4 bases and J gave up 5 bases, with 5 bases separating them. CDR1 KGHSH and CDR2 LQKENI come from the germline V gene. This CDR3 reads CASSRGTGELFF. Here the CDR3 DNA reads TGTGCCAGCTCACGGGGTACCGGGGAGCTGTTTTTT.

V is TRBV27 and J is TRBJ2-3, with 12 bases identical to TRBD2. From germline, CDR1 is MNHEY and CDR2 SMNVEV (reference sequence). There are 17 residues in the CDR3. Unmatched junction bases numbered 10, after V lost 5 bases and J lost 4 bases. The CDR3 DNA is TGTGCCAGCAGTCTGTCGGGACTAGCGGGCCTCCCAGATACGCAGTATTTT. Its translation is CASSLSGLAGLPDTQYF.

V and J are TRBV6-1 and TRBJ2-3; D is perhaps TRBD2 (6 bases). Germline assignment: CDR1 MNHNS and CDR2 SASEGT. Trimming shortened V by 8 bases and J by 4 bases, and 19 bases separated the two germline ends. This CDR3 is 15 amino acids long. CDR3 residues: CASGILAGGADTQYF. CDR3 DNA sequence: TGTGCCAGCGGCATCCTGGCTGGAGGGGCAGATACGCAGTATTTT.

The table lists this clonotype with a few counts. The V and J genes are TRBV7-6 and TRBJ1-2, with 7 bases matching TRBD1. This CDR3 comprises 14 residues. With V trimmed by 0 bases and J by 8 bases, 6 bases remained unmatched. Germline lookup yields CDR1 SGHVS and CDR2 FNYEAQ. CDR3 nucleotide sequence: TGTGCCAGCAGCTTAGCTGACAGGGACGCAGGCTACACCTTC. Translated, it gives CASSLADRDAGYTF.